This T cell receptor beta chain comes out of a study of regulatory T cells in long-lasting Graves disease. Across the whole study: Antithyroid drugs had been given to newly diagnosed Graves' patients for under 3 months.

The time point: newly diagnosed GD, antithyroid drugs for less than 3 months. Extracted RNA from PBMCs served as the source of the TCR library. Arm-PCR of CDR3 regions and iRepertoire HTBI primers were used to build TCR beta libraries. A single record per CDR3 protein comes from TCRdb applying MiXCR to the multiplex PCR reads. In the table there are hundreds of thousands of distinct CDR3 sequences, about 14% of which are singletons. This clonotype came up many times. The TCR was taken from a female donor with Graves disease. The specimen was peripheral blood mononuclear cells (PBMCs), collected at new diagnosis, from a patient treated with antithyroid drugs.

The CDR3 DNA sequence: TGCAGTGCTAGGGGGGGGGGGCCTGAAGAGACCCAGTACTTC. Amino acids: CSARGGGPEETQYF. This chain uses TRBV20-1 with TRBJ2-5; tentatively, D is TRBD2 (7 bases). V gave up 3 bases and J gave up 3 bases, with 14 bases separating them. The germline V gene encodes CDR1 DFQATT and CDR2 SNEGSKA (reference sequence). CDR3 length: 14 residues.